The clone carrying this TCR beta chain was observed many times. Its antigen is not known. The sample comes from a study of regulatory T cells in long-lasting Graves disease. Study-level points and caveats: A greater number of public clonotypes (about 2,900) was shared by persistent patients than by new patients (roughly 930). Persistent Graves' patients showed a TCR diversity that was lower than that of newly diagnosed ones. Gene preferences differed: TRBV28, TRBJ1-2, TRBJ2-5 in persistent cases.

The germline V gene has CDR1 MDHEN and CDR2 SYDVKM. This CDR3 has 18 amino acids. The junction had 16 bases not matched to a gene; V was cut back by 5 bases and J by 2 bases. Time point here: newly diagnosed GD, antithyroid drugs for less than 3 months. With RNA extracted from PBMCs as input, the TCR library was made. Both iRepertoire HTBI primers and Arm-PCR of CDR3 regions were used to build the TCR beta libraries. TCRdb redid the calling of the multiplex PCR reads with MiXCR, one entry per CDR3 protein. Found here are around 450,000 distinct CDR3 sequences, about 17% of them singletons; the top ten hold about 12%. The data also belong to a second study, concerning T cells in Graves' hyperthyroidism and ophthalmopathy. That report notes: The majority of expanded thyroid clonotypes above 0.001 also appeared in blood.

V and J are TRBV28 and TRBJ2-3; 7 bases are shared with TRBD2. The source of this sequence is a man between 40 and 49 years old with Graves disease. The sample consisted of peripheral blood mononuclear cells (PBMCs), taken at new diagnosis, from a patient treated with antithyroid drugs. CDR3 in DNA: TGTGCCAGCAGTCGCAATCCCCCTACTAGCGTTGACACAGATACGCAGTATTTT. Translation: CASSRNPPTSVDTDTQYF. Filled out from reference TRBV28 and TRBJ2-3, the complete variable domain reads DVKVTQSSRYLVKRTGEKVFLECVQDMDHENMFWYRQDPGLGLRLIYFSYDVKMKEKGDIPEGYSVSREKKERFSLILESASTNQTSMYLCASSRNPPTSVDTDTQYFGPGTRLTVL.